Shown below are 11 T cell receptor beta chains from a single sample sequenced in a study of blood T cell repertoires in COVID-19. Some clones are missing from TCRdb's copy, which holds only in-frame ones; the method was immunoSEQ multiplex PCR. The sample records hundreds of thousands of clones, more than 70% being singletons. The sequencing input was peripheral blood. These receptors came from a woman aged 30 to 39 who had recovered from COVID-19.

The rearrangement uses TRBV4-2 and TRBJ2-7; 14 bases match TRBD2. Germline lookup yields CDR1 LGHNA and CDR2 YNFKEQ. This CDR3 is built from 20 residues. V shed 1 base, J shed 0 bases, and the junction held 11 bases outside the gene matches. The CDR3 is CASSQGPGLAGVTGSYEQYF. The CDR3 DNA follows: TGTGCCAGCAGCCAAGGACCGGGACTAGCGGGGGTAACGGGCTCCTACGAGCAGTACTTC.

The V gene is TRBV7-9, the J gene TRBJ2-3; D gene unclear. The V end lost 2 bases, the J end lost 2 bases, and 11 bases lay between the germline ends. This CDR3 spans 15 amino acids. Germline V CDR1 and CDR2: SEHNR, FQNEAQ (reference sequence). This CDR3 reads CASSLIGDSTDTQYF. The CDR3 nucleotides read TGTGCCAGCAGCTTAATTGGAGACTCCACAGATACGCAGTATTTT.

The chain has TRBV10-2 and TRBJ2-2, with TRBD1 identical over 9 bases. Looked up from germline, CDR1 is WSHSY and CDR2 is SAAADI. Trimming at V came to 7 bases and at J to 6 bases, leaving 6 bases not matched to a gene. The CDR3 length is 14 residues. In DNA, the CDR3 is TGCGCCAGCAAAGACAGGGGGGGTTCCGGGGAGCTGTTTTTT. Translation gives CASKDRGGSGELFF.

The chain joins TRBV9 to TRBJ2-1, with D uncertain. V dropped 3 bases and J dropped 9 bases, with 10 bases sitting between them. The germline V gene has CDR1 SGDLS and CDR2 YYNGEE. The CDR3 is 12 amino acids. The CDR3 region is CASSEELGEQFF. The DNA for the CDR3 is TGTGCCAGCAGCGAGGAGTTGGGTGAGCAGTTCTTC.

The chain has TRBV5-1 and TRBJ2-6, with D perhaps TRBD1 (6 bases). The V end lost 4 bases, the J end lost 0 bases, and 11 bases lay between the germline ends. Germline V lookup: CDR1 SGHRS, CDR2 YFSETQ. The CDR3 runs to 16 residues. The CDR3 nucleotides are TGCGCCAGCAGCATGGGGACAAACTCTGGGGCCAACGTCCTGACTTTC. Translation gives CASSMGTNSGANVLTF.

The chain recombines TRBV6-4 with TRBJ2-1; 12 positions agree with TRBD2. Germline lookup yields CDR1 MRHNA and CDR2 SNTAGT. V was clipped by 6 bases and J by 4 bases; unmatched bases: 7. This CDR3 is 16 amino acids long. The DNA for the CDR3 is TGTGCCAGCAGCCCCGCCGGGACTAGCGGGTACAATGAGCAGTTCTTC. As protein: CASSPAGTSGYNEQFF.

This sequence joins TRBV6-5 and TRBJ1-5; D might be TRBD1 (5 bases). Looked up from germline, CDR1 is MNHEY and CDR2 is SVGAGI. V dropped 6 bases and J dropped 5 bases, with 11 bases sitting between them. The CDR3 has 13 residues. The CDR3 nucleotides are TGTGCCAGCAGCCACGACAGTGATCAGCCCCAGCATTTT. It translates to CASSHDSDQPQHF.

The chain is built from TRBV6-5 and TRBJ1-5; 7 bases map to TRBD1. The germline gives CDR1 MNHEY, CDR2 SVGAGI. V lost 0 bases to trimming and J lost 4 bases; unmatched junction nucleotides: 6. This CDR3 is built from 16 residues. The CDR3 coding sequence is TGTGCCAGCAGTTACTCGGCAGGGGGTATGAATCAGCCCCAGCATTTT. Amino acid sequence: CASSYSAGGMNQPQHF.

CDR3 coding DNA: TGCGCCAGCAGCACGCGACAGACCACAGATACGCAGTATTTT. Translating gives CASSTRQTTDTQYF. The chain has TRBV5-1 and TRBJ2-3, with D possibly TRBD1 on 5 matching bases. Germline V gene lookup returns CDR1 SGHRS and CDR2 YFSETQ. Between the trimmed V and J ends, which lost 4 bases and 2 bases, there was a span of 11 bases. There are 14 residues in the CDR3.

This chain connects TRBV5-1 to TRBJ2-1; 10 positions agree with TRBD2. The CDR3 runs to 16 residues. Germline V gene lookup returns CDR1 SGHRS and CDR2 YFSETQ. V trimming: 5 bases; J trimming: 6 bases; junction bases outside the gene matches: 11. The CDR3 spells CASSWVAGGSRNEQFF. In nucleotides, the CDR3 is TGCGCCAGCAGTTGGGTAGCGGGGGGATCTCGCAATGAGCAGTTCTTC.

The chain joins TRBV3-1 (or the pseudogene TRBV3-2) to TRBJ2-7, with D possibly being TRBD2 (5 bases). The CDR3 contains 15 residues. The ends were cut back, 4 bases at V and 5 bases at J, with 18 bases in the middle. CDR1 and CDR2 (germline): LGHDT, YNNKEL (reference sequence). In DNA, the CDR3 is TGTGCCAGCAGCCCTGAGGTGAGGGCAGAAAACGAGCAGTACTTC. It codes for CASSPEVRAENEQYF.